This T cell receptor (beta chain) was profiled in a study of identical twins. Whole-study findings and limits: A cross-sectional statistical analysis, not follow-up of the same donors, supported the conclusions. Twin-shared out-of-frame alpha sequences were enriched for low generation probability.

One entry per CDR3 protein, called by TCRdb with MiXCR from the 5' RACE reads. Of about 520,000 distinct CDR3 sequences listed, 22% are singletons. Of note for this clonotype: No antigen is known for it.

Germline values: CDR1 MRHNA, CDR2 SNTAGT. The CDR3 runs 15 residues. The junction had 2 bases not matched to a gene; V was cut back by 3 bases and J by 2 bases. These data were likewise used in another study, on T cells expressing NK-cell markers. This second study says: One of the eight sequenced donors was seronegative, whereas the other seven were HCMV-seropositive.

This clonotype was sampled from a woman between 18 and 29 years old in good health. Sequencing used CD4+ T cells sorted from blood. The chain uses TRBV6-4 and TRBJ2-5, with 11 bases that match TRBD2. The DNA for the CDR3 is TGTGCCAGCAGTGAAATAGCGGGAGGGCAAGAGACCCAGTACTTC. Its translation is CASSEIAGGQETQYF.